The rows below give T cell receptor beta chains drawn from one sample of a study of blood T cell repertoires in COVID-19. Generated by immunoSEQ multiplex PCR, the TCRdb table keeps only in-frame clones and is missing some. Among some 260,000 clones listed, roughly 89% were seen once. Sequenced sample: PBMCs or T cells enriched from blood (not recorded which). All receptors come from a man in his forties who had recovered from COVID-19. Each CDR3 is given with its conserved first and last residue. The order of the fields is J gene, V gene, D gene, clone size, CDR3 protein, CDR3 DNA. The D gene is left open where the match is weak. Clone size is shown for a subset of rows, as once, few, many or a class of expanded clone.

J gene: TRBJ1-1; V gene: TRBV3-1/TRBV3-2; D gene: NA; clone size: NA; CDR3 protein: CASSLGGAQTEAFF; CDR3 DNA: TGTGCCAGCAGCCTCGGGGGGGCGCAAACTGAAGCTTTCTTT
J gene: TRBJ2-1; V gene: TRBV6-2/TRBV6-3; D gene: TRBD2; clone size: NA; CDR3 protein: CASSWSSGRAGGSYNEQFF; CDR3 DNA: TGTGCCAGCAGTTGGTCTAGCGGGAGGGCCGGGGGCTCCTACAATGAGCAGTTCTTC
J gene: TRBJ2-1; V gene: TRBV29-1; D gene: TRBD2; clone size: once; CDR3 protein: CSESLAGGGEQFF; CDR3 DNA: TGCAGCGAGTCACTAGCGGGAGGGGGTGAGCAGTTCTTC
J gene: TRBJ2-2; V gene: TRBV9; D gene: TRBD1; clone size: NA; CDR3 protein: CASSAGQAGGELFF; CDR3 DNA: TGTGCCAGCAGCGCGGGACAGGCAGGCGGGGAGCTGTTTTTT
J gene: TRBJ1-5; V gene: TRBV28; D gene: NA; clone size: NA; CDR3 protein: CASIQSRVNQPQHF; CDR3 DNA: TGTGCCAGCATCCAAAGCAGGGTAAATCAGCCCCAGCATTTT
J gene: TRBJ1-4; V gene: TRBV7-6; D gene: TRBD1; clone size: NA; CDR3 protein: CASSSDRGLNEKLFF; CDR3 DNA: TGTGCCAGCAGCTCTGACAGGGGACTTAATGAAAAACTGTTTTTT
J gene: TRBJ2-1; V gene: TRBV25-1; D gene: TRBD2; clone size: NA; CDR3 protein: CASSLLAGGYYEQFF; CDR3 DNA: TGTGCCAGCAGTTTATTAGCGGGAGGCTACTATGAGCAGTTCTTC
J gene: TRBJ1-4; V gene: TRBV13; D gene: TRBD1; clone size: NA; CDR3 protein: CASSEGAANEKLFF; CDR3 DNA: TGTGCCAGCAGCGAGGGGGCGGCTAATGAAAAACTGTTTTTT
J gene: TRBJ1-1; V gene: TRBV5-4; D gene: NA; clone size: few; CDR3 protein: CASSYNTNTEAFF; CDR3 DNA: TGTGCCAGCAGCTACAACACGAACACTGAAGCTTTCTTT
J gene: TRBJ1-2; V gene: TRBV5-1; D gene: NA; clone size: NA; CDR3 protein: CASSPPDSSYGYTF; CDR3 DNA: TGCGCCAGCAGCCCCCCCGACAGTAGCTATGGCTACACCTTC
J gene: TRBJ1-2; V gene: TRBV2; D gene: NA; clone size: NA; CDR3 protein: CASSPLNYGYTF; CDR3 DNA: TGTGCCAGCAGTCCACTAAACTATGGCTACACCTTC
J gene: TRBJ1-1; V gene: TRBV3-1/TRBV3-2; D gene: TRBD1; clone size: NA; CDR3 protein: CASSQTGQGVLAFF; CDR3 DNA: TGTGCCAGCAGCCAGACGGGACAGGGGGTCTTAGCTTTCTTT
J gene: TRBJ2-1; V gene: TRBV7-3; D gene: TRBD1; clone size: NA; CDR3 protein: CASSFQGAGEQFF; CDR3 DNA: TGTGCCAGCAGCTTCCAGGGGGCTGGTGAGCAGTTCTTC
J gene: TRBJ2-5; V gene: TRBV11-2; D gene: NA; clone size: NA; CDR3 protein: CASSPTVQETQYF; CDR3 DNA: TGTGCCAGCAGCCCGACAGTCCAAGAGACCCAGTACTTC
J gene: TRBJ2-2; V gene: TRBV6-2/TRBV6-3; D gene: NA; clone size: NA; CDR3 protein: CASSYLEVGGPNTGELFF; CDR3 DNA: TGTGCCAGCAGTTACCTTGAGGTGGGAGGCCCTAACACCGGGGAGCTGTTTTTT
J gene: TRBJ1-5; V gene: TRBV5-6; D gene: TRBD1; clone size: once; CDR3 protein: CASSQGDNQPQHF; CDR3 DNA: TGTGCCAGCAGCCAGGGGGACAATCAGCCCCAGCATTTT